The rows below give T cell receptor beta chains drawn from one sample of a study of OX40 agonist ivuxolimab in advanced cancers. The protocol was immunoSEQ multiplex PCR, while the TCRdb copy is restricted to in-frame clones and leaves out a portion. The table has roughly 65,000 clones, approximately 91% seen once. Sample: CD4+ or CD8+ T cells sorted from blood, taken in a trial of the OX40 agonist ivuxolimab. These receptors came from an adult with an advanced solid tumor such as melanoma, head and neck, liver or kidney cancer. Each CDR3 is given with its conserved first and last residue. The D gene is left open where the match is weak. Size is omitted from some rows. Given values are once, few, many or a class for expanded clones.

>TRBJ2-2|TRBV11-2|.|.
TGTGCCAGCAGCTTCTTGACTATTTCGAACACCGGGGAGCTGTTTTTT
CASSFLTISNTGELFF
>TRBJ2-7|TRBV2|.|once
TGTGCCAGCAGTGCAATACCGGGGACAAGGAAGGGCGAGCAGTACTTC
CASSAIPGTRKGEQYF
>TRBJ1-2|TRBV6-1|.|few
TGTGCCAGCAGTGAAAGGAGCGGCTATGGCTACACCTTC
CASSERSGYGYTF
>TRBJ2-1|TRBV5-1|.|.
TGCGCCAGCAGCTTGGGCCTCAGCGGGCCTTACAATGAGCAGTTCTTC
CASSLGLSGPYNEQFF
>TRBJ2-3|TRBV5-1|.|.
TGCGCCAGCCGGGCGCAGGGCACAGATACGCAGTATTTT
CASRAQGTDTQYF
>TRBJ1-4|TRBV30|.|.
TGTGCCTGGAGTGTAGGAGGGAACGAAAAACTGTTTTTT
CAWSVGGNEKLFF
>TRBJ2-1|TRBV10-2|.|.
TGCGCCAGCATAGCCAGCGTCCTCAATGAGCAGTTCTTC
CASIASVLNEQFF
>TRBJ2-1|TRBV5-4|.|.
TGTGCCAGCAGCTTGGCCTGGAGCGATGAGCAGTTCTTC
CASSLAWSDEQFF
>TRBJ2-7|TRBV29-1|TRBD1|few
TGCAGCGCGGCCGGGACAGGGGTCCACGAGCAGTACTTC
CSAAGTGVHEQYF
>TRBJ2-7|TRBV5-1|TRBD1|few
TGCGCCAGCAGACTGGGACAGCTTACCTCTAGCTCCTACGAGCAGTACTTC
CASRLGQLTSSSYEQYF
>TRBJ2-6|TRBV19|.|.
TGTGCCAGTAGTATTTCAGGGGGAGGCTCTGGGGCCAACGTCCTGACTTTC
CASSISGGGSGANVLTF
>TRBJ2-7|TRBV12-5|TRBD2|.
TGTGCTAGTGGTTTGTCGCTACTAGCGGGAGGGCCGGGCCCCTACGAGCAGTACTTC
CASGLSLLAGGPGPYEQYF
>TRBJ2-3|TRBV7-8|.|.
TGTGCCAGCAGCTTAGGGATAGCGAGAGACACAGATACGCAGTATTTT
CASSLGIARDTDTQYF
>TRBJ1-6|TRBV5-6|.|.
TGTGCCAGCAGCTTGGGGACCGTTTATAATTCACCCCTCCACTTT
CASSLGTVYNSPLHF
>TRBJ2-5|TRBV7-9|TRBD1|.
TGTGCCAGCAGCGAGGGACAGGCACCCCAAGAGACCCAGTACTTC
CASSEGQAPQETQYF
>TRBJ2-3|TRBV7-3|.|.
TGTGCCAGCAGCCCCCACCCAGATACGCAGTATTTT
CASSPHPDTQYF
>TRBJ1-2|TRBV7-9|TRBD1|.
TGTGCCAGCAGCGTAAGCCGGGACAGGGGTCCTAACTATGGCTACACCTTC
CASSVSRDRGPNYGYTF
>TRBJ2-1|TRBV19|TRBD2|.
TGTGCCAGTAGTAGGCGAGCGGGAGAGACCTACAATGAGCAGTTCTTC
CASSRRAGETYNEQFF
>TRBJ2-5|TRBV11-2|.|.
TGTGCCAGCAGCTTAGGGGGTTGGGACCAAGAGACCCAGTACTTC
CASSLGGWDQETQYF
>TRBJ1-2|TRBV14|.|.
TGTGCCAGTTCGAAAGACGTCGCCTATGGCTACACCTTC
CASSKDVAYGYTF
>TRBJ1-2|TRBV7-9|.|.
TGTGCCAGCAGCTCAACGGGGACACTAAATGGCTACACCTTC
CASSSTGTLNGYTF
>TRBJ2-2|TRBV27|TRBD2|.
TGTGCCAGCAGTTCCCAGGGACTAGCGAACACCGGGGAGCTGTTTTTT
CASSSQGLANTGELFF
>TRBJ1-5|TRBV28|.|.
TGTGCCAGCAGTTTCTCGAGATCCGGCAGGGGCAATCAGCCCCAGCATTTT
CASSFSRSGRGNQPQHF
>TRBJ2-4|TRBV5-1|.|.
TGCGCCAGCAGCCCCGGGGGAAAAAACATTCAGTACTTC
CASSPGGKNIQYF
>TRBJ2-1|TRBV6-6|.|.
TGTGCCAGCAGGCCCGTGGGGGCCGGCGGGAATGAGCAGTTCTTC
CASRPVGAGGNEQFF
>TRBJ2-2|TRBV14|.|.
TGTGCCAGCAGCCAAGATCTGGGATCCGGGGAGCTGTTTTTT
CASSQDLGSGELFF
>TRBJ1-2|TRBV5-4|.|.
TGTGCCAGCAGCTTGGGGATAGCTAGCTATGGCTACACCTTC
CASSLGIASYGYTF
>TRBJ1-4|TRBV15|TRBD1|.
TGTGCCACCAGCAGTAGGACAGGGGAGGATGAAAAACTGTTTTTT
CATSSRTGEDEKLFF
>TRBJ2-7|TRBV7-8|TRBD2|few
TGTGCCAGCAGCCCAGGCGTAGCGGGAGGGCCAATCGAGCAGTACTTC
CASSPGVAGGPIEQYF
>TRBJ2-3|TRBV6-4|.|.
TGTGCCAGCAGTGAGCTAAGGGGAGATACGCAGTATTTT
CASSELRGDTQYF
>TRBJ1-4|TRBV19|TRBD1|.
TGTGCCAGTAGTCCGGACAGGGGGCTTGAAAAACTGTTTTTT
CASSPDRGLEKLFF
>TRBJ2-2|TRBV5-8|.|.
TGTGCCAGCAGCTCGTTAAGCGATAGGTCCGGGGAGCTGTTTTTT
CASSSLSDRSGELFF
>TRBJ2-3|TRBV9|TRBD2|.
TGTGCCAGCAGCGTAGATGGCGGGAGTGGTGCAGATACGCAGTATTTT
CASSVDGGSGADTQYF
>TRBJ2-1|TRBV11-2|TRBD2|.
TGTGCCAGCACCTTACATCGGGCTAGCGGGAGGGGTAATGAGCAGTTCTTC
CASTLHRASGRGNEQFF
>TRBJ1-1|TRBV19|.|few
TGTGCCAGTAGTTTCGCCGGGACAAAGAACACTGAAGCTTTCTTT
CASSFAGTKNTEAFF
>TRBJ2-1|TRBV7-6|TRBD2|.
TGTGCCAGCACCCAAAGCGGGAGGGCCTTGAATGAGCAGTTCTTC
CASTQSGRALNEQFF
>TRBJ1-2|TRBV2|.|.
TGTGCCAGCAGTCAAACTGGAGGTAACTATGGCTACACCTTC
CASSQTGGNYGYTF
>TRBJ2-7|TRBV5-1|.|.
TGCGCCAGCAGCTTGGTCGGTTCGGGTCAGCCCGCGGGTCTCTACGAGCAGTACTTC
CASSLVGSGQPAGLYEQYF
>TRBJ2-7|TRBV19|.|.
TGTGCCAGTAGTATCAGACAGGGACTATACGAGCAGTACTTC
CASSIRQGLYEQYF
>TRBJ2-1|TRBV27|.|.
TGTGCCAGCAGTCCGTGGACCGGGACTTGGAATGAGCAGTTCTTC
CASSPWTGTWNEQFF
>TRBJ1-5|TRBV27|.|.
TGTGCCAGCAGTTTAACAGGGAGTAGCAATCAGCCCCAGCATTTT
CASSLTGSSNQPQHF
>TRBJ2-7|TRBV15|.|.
TGTGCCACCAGCTTAGAGCGGCCCTTTTACTACGAGCAGTACTTC
CATSLERPFYYEQYF
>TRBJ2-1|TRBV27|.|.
TGTGCCAGCATCACCCGAGGGGGACACAATGAGCAGTTCTTC
CASITRGGHNEQFF
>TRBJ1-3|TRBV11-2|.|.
TGTGCCAGCAGCTTAGATGAGGGATGGGATGGAAACACCATATATTTT
CASSLDEGWDGNTIYF
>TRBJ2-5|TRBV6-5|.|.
TGTGCCAGCAAGACAGGTCAGCAGACCCAGTACTTC
CASKTGQQTQYF
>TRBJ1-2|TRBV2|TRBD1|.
TGTGCCAGCAGCCCGCAACCGACAGGGGCGACTAACTATGGCTACACCTTC
CASSPQPTGATNYGYTF
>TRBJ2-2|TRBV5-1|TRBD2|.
TGCGCCAGCAGCTTGGAAAGAGCGGCGGGGGTACTAGCGGGGCTTAACACCGGGGAGCTGTTTTTT
CASSLERAAGVLAGLNTGELFF
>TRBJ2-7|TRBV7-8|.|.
TGTGCCAGCAGCTTGAGACTATCTAACTACGAGCAGTACTTC
CASSLRLSNYEQYF
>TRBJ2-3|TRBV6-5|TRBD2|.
TGTGCCAGCAGTTTACGACTAGCGAGCACAGATACGCAGTATTTT
CASSLRLASTDTQYF
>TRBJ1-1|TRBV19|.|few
TGTGCCAGTAGTCGGACCGGAGCGAACACTGAAGCTTTCTTT
CASSRTGANTEAFF